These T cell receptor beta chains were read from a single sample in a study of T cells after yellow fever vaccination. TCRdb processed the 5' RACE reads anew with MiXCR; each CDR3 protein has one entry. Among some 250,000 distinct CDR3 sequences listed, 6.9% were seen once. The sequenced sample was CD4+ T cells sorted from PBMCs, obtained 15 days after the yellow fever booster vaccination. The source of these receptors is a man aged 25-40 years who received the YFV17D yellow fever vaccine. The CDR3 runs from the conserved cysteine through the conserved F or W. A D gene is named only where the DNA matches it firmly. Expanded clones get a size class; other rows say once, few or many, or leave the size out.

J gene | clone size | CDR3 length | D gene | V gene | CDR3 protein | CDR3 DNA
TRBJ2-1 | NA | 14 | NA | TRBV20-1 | CSASAGGSYNEQFF | TGCAGTGCTAGCGCGGGCGGCTCCTACAATGAGCAGTTCTTC
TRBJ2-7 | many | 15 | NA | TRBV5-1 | CASSLDPGASDEQYF | TGCGCCAGCAGCTTGGACCCAGGGGCGAGCGACGAGCAGTACTTC
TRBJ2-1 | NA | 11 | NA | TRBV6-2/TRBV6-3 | CASMGDLIQFF | TGTGCCAGCATGGGGGACTTGATACAGTTCTTC
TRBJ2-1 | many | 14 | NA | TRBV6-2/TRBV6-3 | CASSYLMGGNEQFF | TGTGCCAGCAGTTACCTGATGGGAGGCAATGAGCAGTTCTTC
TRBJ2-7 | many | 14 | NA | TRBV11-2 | CASSRGGLAYEQYF | TGTGCCAGCAGCCGAGGGGGTCTGGCCTACGAGCAGTACTTC
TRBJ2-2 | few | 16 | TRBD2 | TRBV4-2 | CASSQDPSGADRELFF | TGTGCCAGCAGCCAAGATCCGAGCGGGGCCGACCGGGAGCTGTTTTTT
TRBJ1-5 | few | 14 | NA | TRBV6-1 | CASGGDGSNQPQHF | TGTGCCAGCGGGGGGGACGGTAGCAATCAGCCCCAGCATTTT
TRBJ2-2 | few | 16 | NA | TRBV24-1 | CATSDSGTSNTGELFF | TGTGCCACCAGTGACTCGGGGACATCGAACACCGGGGAGCTGTTTTTT
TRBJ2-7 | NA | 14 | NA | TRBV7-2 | CASSSQGSTYEQYF | TGTGCCAGCAGCTCCCAGGGAAGTACTTACGAGCAGTACTTC
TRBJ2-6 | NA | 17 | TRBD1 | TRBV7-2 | CASSFFIRGRGANVLTF | TGTGCCAGCAGCTTCTTCATCAGGGGGCGTGGGGCCAACGTCCTGACTTTC
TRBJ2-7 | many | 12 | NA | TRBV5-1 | CASTLQGGEQYF | TGCGCCAGCACCTTACAGGGAGGCGAGCAGTACTTC
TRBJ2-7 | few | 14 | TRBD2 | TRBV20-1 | CSATLAGVSYEQYF | TGCAGTGCCACGCTAGCGGGAGTGTCCTACGAGCAGTACTTC
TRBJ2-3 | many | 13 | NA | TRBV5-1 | CASSPSGSDTQYF | TGCGCCAGCAGCCCAAGTGGGTCGGATACGCAGTATTTT
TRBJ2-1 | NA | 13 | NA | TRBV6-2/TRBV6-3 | CASSYSPINEQFF | TGTGCCAGCAGTTACTCCCCGATCAATGAGCAGTTCTTC
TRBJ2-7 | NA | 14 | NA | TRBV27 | CASSFRVGAYEQYF | TGTGCCAGCAGTTTTCGCGTAGGAGCCTACGAGCAGTACTTC
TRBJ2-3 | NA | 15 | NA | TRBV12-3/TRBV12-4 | CASSFVRPGSDTQYF | TGTGCCAGCAGTTTTGTCCGCCCAGGGTCGGATACGCAGTATTTT